The present TCR beta chain was sequenced within a study of T cell clonotyping in hematopoietic cell transplantation. Concerning this clone: No antigen is known for it.

The ends were cut back, 7 bases at V and 7 bases at J, with 11 bases in the middle. This CDR3 spans 11 amino acids. Germline lookup yields CDR1 SQVTM and CDR2 ANQGSEA. Whole-study results and caveats: Few recipient clonotypes overlapped donors; over 97% were de novo at given depth. Pathologically expanded recipient clonotypes increased progressively from day 30 to day 180 as diversity fell. Without cell sorting, CD4 versus CD8 contributions remain unresolved.

The assay was immunoSEQ multiplex PCR, and TCRdb's table has in-frame clones only and misses some. The table shows 17,000 or so clones, with roughly 90% occurring only once. The chain is built from TRBV29-1 and TRBJ1-3, with D perhaps TRBD1 (5 bases). The TCR was taken from a man in his fifties in good health. Some clones in this sample may be carry-over from other donors' samples. Source material: peripheral blood mononuclear cells. The DNA for the CDR3 is TGCAGCGGAGGACACCTTAACACCATATATTTT. Protein sequence: CSGGHLNTIYF.